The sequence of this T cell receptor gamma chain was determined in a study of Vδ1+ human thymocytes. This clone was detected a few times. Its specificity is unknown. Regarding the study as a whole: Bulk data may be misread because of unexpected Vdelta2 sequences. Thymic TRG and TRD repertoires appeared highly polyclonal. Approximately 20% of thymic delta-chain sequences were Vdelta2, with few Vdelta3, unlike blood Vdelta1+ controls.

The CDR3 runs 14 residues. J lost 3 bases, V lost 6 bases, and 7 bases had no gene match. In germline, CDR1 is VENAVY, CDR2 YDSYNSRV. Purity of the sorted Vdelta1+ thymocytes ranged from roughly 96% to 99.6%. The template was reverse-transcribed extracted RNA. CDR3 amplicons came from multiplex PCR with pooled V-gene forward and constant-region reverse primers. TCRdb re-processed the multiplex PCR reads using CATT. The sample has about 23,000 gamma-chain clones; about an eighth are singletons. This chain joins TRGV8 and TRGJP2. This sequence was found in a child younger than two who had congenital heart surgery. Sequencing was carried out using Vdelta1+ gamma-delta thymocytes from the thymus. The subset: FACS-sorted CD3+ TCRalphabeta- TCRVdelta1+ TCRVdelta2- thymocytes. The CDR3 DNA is TGTGCCACCTGGTCACGACGTAGTGATTGGATCAAGACGTTT. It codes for CATWSRRSDWIKTF.